The clone carrying this TCR beta chain was counted many times. The germline V and J ends were trimmed by 8 bases and 1 base, with 20 bases remaining between them. This CDR3 has 16 residues. Library construction for TCR beta used iRepertoire HTBI primers and Arm-PCR of CDR3 regions. TCRdb used MiXCR to reprocess the multiplex PCR reads, holding one entry per CDR3 protein. The top ten hold 25% to 30% of the sample, which has hundreds of thousands of distinct CDR3 sequences, 15% to 20% seen once. This sample was included in a study of regulatory T cells in long-lasting Graves disease. The time point here: newly diagnosed GD, antithyroid drugs for less than 3 months. The TCR library used RNA extracted from PBMCs. These data also featured in a second study, about T cells in Graves' hyperthyroidism and ophthalmopathy.

The V gene is TRBV12-3 or TRBV12-4, the J gene TRBJ1-1; D is uncertain. The specimen comprised peripheral blood mononuclear cells (PBMCs), sampled at new diagnosis, from a patient treated with antithyroid drugs. This receptor was obtained from a man in his forties with Graves disease. CDR3 in amino acids: CASLPPWNLGNTEAFF. CDR3 bases: TGTGCCAGCCTCCCCCCATGGAACCTCGGGAACACTGAAGCTTTCTTT.